This note documents a single T cell receptor (beta chain) sequence. Enrolment of Seattle patients took place during active infection, and they were followed longitudinally. These data belong to a study of blood T cell repertoires in COVID-19. Study-wide context: The United States, Italy and Spain supplied acute and convalescent COVID-19 samples. In each case, the material was cDNA or gDNA derived from T cells, B-cell-depleted T cells, or PBMCs.

Authors' data handling: Estimation of nucleated cell counts was performed using reference gene primer amplification. This table comes from immunoSEQ multiplex PCR, and its TCRdb copy is limited to in-frame clones, with some not included. The V and J calls and the clone size are those of that table, but D and trimming were determined from the DNA. The table has approximately 170,000 clones, about nine tenths seen once. V dropped 3 bases and J dropped 2; count of bases not matched to a gene: 5. This CDR3 is built from 16 residues. The germline V gene has CDR1 SGHTA and CDR2 FQGNSA. Sequencing was performed on peripheral blood. The rearrangement joins TRBV7-2 to TRBJ2-7; 12 bases map to TRBD2. The source of this sequence is a young man with COVID-19, enrolled during active disease. The DNA for the CDR3 is TGTGCCAGCAGCTTGCTAGCGGGAGGGGTTACCTACGAGCAGTACTTC. This translates into CASSLLAGGVTYEQYF.